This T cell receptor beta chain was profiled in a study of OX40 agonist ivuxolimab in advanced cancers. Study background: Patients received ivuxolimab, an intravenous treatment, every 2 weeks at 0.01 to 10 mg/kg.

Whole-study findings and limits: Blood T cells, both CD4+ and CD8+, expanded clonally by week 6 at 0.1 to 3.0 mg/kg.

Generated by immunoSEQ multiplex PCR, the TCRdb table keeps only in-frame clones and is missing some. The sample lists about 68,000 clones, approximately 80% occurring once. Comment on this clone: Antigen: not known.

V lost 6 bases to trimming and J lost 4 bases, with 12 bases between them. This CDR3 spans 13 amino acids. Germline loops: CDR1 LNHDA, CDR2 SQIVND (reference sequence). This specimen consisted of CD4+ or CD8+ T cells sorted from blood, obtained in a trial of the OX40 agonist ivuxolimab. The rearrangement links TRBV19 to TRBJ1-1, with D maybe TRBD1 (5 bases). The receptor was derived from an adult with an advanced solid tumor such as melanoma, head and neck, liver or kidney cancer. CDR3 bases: TGTGCCAGTAGGGCCCAGGGAGGCACTGAAGCTTTCTTT. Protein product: CASRAQGGTEAFF. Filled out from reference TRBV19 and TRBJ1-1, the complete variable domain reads DGGITQSPKYLFRKEGQNVTLSCEQNLNHDAMYWYRQDPGQGLRLIYYSQIVNDFQKGDIAEGYSVSREKKESFPLTVTSAQKNPTAFYLCASRAQGGTEAFFGQGTRLTVV.